The subject of this entry is one T cell receptor (beta chain). This sample stems from a study of blood T cell repertoires in COVID-19. Method: immunoSEQ multiplex PCR; TCRdb's copy keeps in-frame clones and lacks some. Counted here are under 200,000 clones, roughly 84% occurring once; the ten biggest clones make up roughly 9.2%. The CDR3 is made up of 14 amino acids. V was clipped by 5 bases and J by 4 bases, with 14 bases between them. Germline V CDR1 and CDR2: LNHDA, SQIVND (reference sequence). The TCR originated in an elderly woman with active or convalescent COVID-19. Sequenced sample: peripheral blood. The chain couples TRBV19 to TRBJ1-1, with a tentative D call TRBD1 (5 bases). CDR3 in amino acids: CASSSLGGSTEAFF. The CDR3 DNA follows: TGTGCCAGTAGTTCCCTGGGGGGGAGCACTGAAGCTTTCTTT. Combining the CDR3 with reference TRBV19 and TRBJ1-1 gives the whole variable domain DGGITQSPKYLFRKEGQNVTLSCEQNLNHDAMYWYRQDPGQGLRLIYYSQIVNDFQKGDIAEGYSVSREKKESFPLTVTSAQKNPTAFYLCASSSLGGSTEAFFGQGTRLTVV.